This passage covers 10 T cell receptor beta chains from one sample sequenced in a study of OX40 agonist ivuxolimab in advanced cancers. Repertoires were generated with immunoSEQ multiplex PCR, while TCRdb's copy carries only in-frame clones and drops some. Among some 60,000 clones listed, 91% were seen once. The sample here was CD4+ or CD8+ T cells sorted from blood, taken in a trial of the OX40 agonist ivuxolimab. These receptor sequences come from an adult with an advanced solid tumor such as melanoma, head and neck, liver or kidney cancer.

V is TRBV6-6 and J is TRBJ1-5; 8 bases are a match to TRBD1. Germline V CDR1 and CDR2: MNHNY, SVGAGI (reference sequence). V dropped 4 bases and J dropped 4; count of bases not matched to a gene: 6. This CDR3 is 15 amino acids long. Here the CDR3 reads CASSSWDRRNQPQHF. CDR3 coding DNA: TGTGCCAGCAGTTCGTGGGACAGGCGGAATCAGCCCCAGCATTTT.

This sequence joins TRBV10-3 and TRBJ1-5; D may be TRBD1 (6 bases). The CDR3 totals 17 residues. In germline, CDR1 is ENHRY, CDR2 SYGVKD. V dropped 0 bases and J dropped 2 bases, with 14 bases sitting between them. The CDR3 DNA is TGTGCCATCAGTGAGTCCGGGGGCCATTTTGGCAATCAGCCCCAGCATTTT. Its translation is CAISESGGHFGNQPQHF.

This sequence joins TRBV5-1 and TRBJ1-4; D might be TRBD1 (5 bases). The CDR3 is 14 amino acids. Trimming removed 4 bases from V and 2 bases from J, with 9 bases in between. Germline V gene data show CDR1 as SGHRS and CDR2 as YFSETQ. Here the CDR3 DNA reads TGCGCCAGCAGCGCCCGGGACACTAATGAAAAACTGTTTTTT. This codes for CASSARDTNEKLFF. Filled out from reference TRBV5-1 and TRBJ1-4, the complete variable domain reads KAGVTQTPRYLIKTRGQQVTLSCSPISGHRSVSWYQQTPGQGLQFLFEYFSETQRNKGNFPGRFSGRQFSNSRSEMNVSTLELGDSALYLCASSARDTNEKLFFGSGTQLSVL.

This chain connects TRBV28 to TRBJ1-2; D remains unclear. The V gene's germline CDR1 is MDHEN and CDR2 SYDVKM. Trimming took 5 bases from V and 6 from J, leaving 10 bases between them. The CDR3 has 12 amino acids. The CDR3 DNA is TGTGCCAGCAGTGCCCTAATCCATGGCTACACCTTC. It is translated as CASSALIHGYTF.

The CDR3, as DNA: TGTGCCAGCGCAAGAGGGGGGGGCACAGATACGCAGTATTTT. The encoded protein is CASARGGGTDTQYF. The chain recombines TRBV7-6 with TRBJ2-3, with a possible D match to TRBD2 (7 bases). Trimming took off 8 bases at V and 1 base at J, with 13 bases between the two ends. This CDR3 is 14 amino acids long. The germline gives CDR1 SGHVS, CDR2 FNYEAQ.

The rearrangement uses TRBV7-3 and TRBJ2-1, with D perhaps assigned TRBD1 or TRBD2 (5 bases each). Per the germline V gene, CDR1 is SGHTA and CDR2 is FQGTGA. The CDR3 is 13 amino acids. V shed 4 bases and J shed 5 bases, with 9 bases lying between them. The chain's CDR3 is CASSSGTHNEQFF. The DNA for the CDR3 is TGTGCCAGCAGCTCCGGGACCCACAATGAGCAGTTCTTC.

This CDR3 reads CASSYNRRQSTQYF. CDR3 DNA: TGTGCCAGCAGTTACAACAGGCGGCAATCGACCCAGTACTTC. The chain has TRBV6-5 and TRBJ2-5, with D tentatively TRBD1 (5 bases). Trimming pared 2 bases from V and 7 bases from J, leaving 14 bases between. Looked up from germline, CDR1 is MNHEY and CDR2 is SVGAGI. This CDR3 contains 14 residues.

V is TRBV19 and J is TRBJ2-1, with no clear D. CDR1 and CDR2 (germline): LNHDA, SQIVND (reference sequence). This CDR3 spans 9 amino acids. Trimming pared 5 bases from V and 12 bases from J, leaving 5 bases between. The chain's CDR3 is CASSLRQFF. The CDR3 DNA reads TGTGCCAGTAGTTTACGGCAGTTCTTC.

This chain joins TRBV6-5 and TRBJ2-5; TRBD2 agrees at 8 bases. The J segment lost 6 bases and the V segment lost 2 bases, leaving 5 bases of the junction unmatched. CDR1 MNHEY and CDR2 SVGAGI come from the germline V gene. The CDR3 runs to 14 residues. CDR3 coding DNA: TGTGCCAGCAGTTACCTTACGGGAGGGCAGACCCAGTACTTC. This gives the protein CASSYLTGGQTQYF.

This chain connects TRBV7-2 to TRBJ1-5, with a weak D call TRBD1 (6 bases). Deletions cut 5 bases from V and 12 bases from J, with 23 bases between. The CDR3 runs to 15 residues. The germline V gene encodes CDR1 SGHTA and CDR2 FQGNSA. The DNA of the CDR3 is TGTGCCAGCAGCCTCAGGACAGATAGATCTCGGGTCCAGCATTTT. This translates into CASSLRTDRSRVQHF.